This entry features one T cell receptor beta chain sequence. This entry comes from a study of shared clonotypes between healthy human individuals. The method was immunoSEQ multiplex PCR; TCRdb's version includes in-frame clones alone and lacks a portion of them. The sample has about 2.5 million clones, 85% to 95% seen once. The TCR originated in a man younger than 35 in good health. Some clones in this sample may be carry-over from other donors' samples. Sequencing was performed on naive CD4+ T cells from PBMCs. Sample subset: CD45RA+ positively selected.

The CDR3: CASRGLSTDTQYF. CDR3 bases: TGTGCCAGCAGGGGATTAAGCACAGATACGCAGTATTTT. The chain uses TRBV6-1 and TRBJ2-3; D gene uncertain. The germline V gene encodes CDR1 MNHNS and CDR2 SASEGT. This CDR3 has 13 residues. V lost 6 bases, J lost 0 bases, and 7 bases lay in between.